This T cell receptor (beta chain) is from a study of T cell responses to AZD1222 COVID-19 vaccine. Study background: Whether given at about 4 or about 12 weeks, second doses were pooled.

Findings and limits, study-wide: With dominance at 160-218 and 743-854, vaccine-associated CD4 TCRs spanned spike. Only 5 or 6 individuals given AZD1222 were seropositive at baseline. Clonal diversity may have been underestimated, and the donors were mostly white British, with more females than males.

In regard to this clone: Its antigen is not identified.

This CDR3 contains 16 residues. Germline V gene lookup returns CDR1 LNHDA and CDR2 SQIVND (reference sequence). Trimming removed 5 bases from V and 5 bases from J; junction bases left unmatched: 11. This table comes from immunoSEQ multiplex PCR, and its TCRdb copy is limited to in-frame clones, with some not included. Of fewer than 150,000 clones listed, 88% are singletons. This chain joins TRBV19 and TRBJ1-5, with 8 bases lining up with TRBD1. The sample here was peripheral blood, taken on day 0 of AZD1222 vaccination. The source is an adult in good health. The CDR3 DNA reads TGTGCCAGTAGTCCGCGGGCAGGGGGCGAGGATCAGCCCCAGCATTTT. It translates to CASSPRAGGEDQPQHF.